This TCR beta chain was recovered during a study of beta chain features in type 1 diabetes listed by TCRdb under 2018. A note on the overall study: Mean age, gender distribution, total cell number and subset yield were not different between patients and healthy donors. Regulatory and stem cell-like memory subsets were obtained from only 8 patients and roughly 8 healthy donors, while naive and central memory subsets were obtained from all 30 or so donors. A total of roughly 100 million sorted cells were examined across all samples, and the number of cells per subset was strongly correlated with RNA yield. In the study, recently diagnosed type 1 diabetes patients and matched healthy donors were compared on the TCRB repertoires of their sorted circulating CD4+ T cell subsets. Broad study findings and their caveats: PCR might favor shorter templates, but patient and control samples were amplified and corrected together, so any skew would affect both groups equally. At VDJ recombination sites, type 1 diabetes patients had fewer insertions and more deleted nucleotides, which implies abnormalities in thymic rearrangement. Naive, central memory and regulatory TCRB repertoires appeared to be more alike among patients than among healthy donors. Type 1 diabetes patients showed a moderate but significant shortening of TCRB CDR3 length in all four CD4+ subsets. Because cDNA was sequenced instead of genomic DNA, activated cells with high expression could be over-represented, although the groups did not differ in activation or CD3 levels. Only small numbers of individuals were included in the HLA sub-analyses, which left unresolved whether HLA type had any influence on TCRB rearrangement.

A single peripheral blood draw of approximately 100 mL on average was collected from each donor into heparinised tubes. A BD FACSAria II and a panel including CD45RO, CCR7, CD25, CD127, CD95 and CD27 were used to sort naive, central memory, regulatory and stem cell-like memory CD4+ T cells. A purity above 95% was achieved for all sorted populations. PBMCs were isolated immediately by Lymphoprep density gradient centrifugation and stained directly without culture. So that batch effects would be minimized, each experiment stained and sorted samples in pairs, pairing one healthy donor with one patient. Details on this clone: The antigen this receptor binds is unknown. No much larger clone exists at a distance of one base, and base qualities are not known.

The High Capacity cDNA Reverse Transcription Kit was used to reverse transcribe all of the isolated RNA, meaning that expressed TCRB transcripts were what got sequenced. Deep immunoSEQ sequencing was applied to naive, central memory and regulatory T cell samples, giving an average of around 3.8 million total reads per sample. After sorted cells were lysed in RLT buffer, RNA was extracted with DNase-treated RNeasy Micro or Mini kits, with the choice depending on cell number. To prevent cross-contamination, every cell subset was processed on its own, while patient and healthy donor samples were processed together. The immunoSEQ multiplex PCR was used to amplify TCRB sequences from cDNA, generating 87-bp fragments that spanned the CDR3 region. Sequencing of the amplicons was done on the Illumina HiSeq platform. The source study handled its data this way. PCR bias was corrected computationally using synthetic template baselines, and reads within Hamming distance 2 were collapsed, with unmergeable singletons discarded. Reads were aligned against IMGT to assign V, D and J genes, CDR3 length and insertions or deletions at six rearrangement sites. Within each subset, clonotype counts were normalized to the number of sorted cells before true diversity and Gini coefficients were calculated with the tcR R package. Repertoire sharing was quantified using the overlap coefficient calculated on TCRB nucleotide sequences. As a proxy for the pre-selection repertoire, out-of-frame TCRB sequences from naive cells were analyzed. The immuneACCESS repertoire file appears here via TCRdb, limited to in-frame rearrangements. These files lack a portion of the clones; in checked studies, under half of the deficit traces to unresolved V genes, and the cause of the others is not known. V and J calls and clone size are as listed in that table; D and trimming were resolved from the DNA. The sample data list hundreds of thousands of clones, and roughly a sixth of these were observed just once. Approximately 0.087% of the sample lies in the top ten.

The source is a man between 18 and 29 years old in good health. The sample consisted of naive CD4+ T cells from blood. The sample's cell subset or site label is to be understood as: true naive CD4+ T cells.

The bases read TGTGCCAGCAGTCCCAGGGCGGCTCAGCCCCAGCATTTT. It translates to CASSPRAAQPQHF. The chain couples TRBV28 to TRBJ1-5, with a tentative D gene TRBD1 over 5 matching bases. From its cysteine to its phenylalanine, the CDR3 spans 13 amino acids. The entry retains the CDR3 DNA only, 39 bases that are in frame from base 1. Sequences MDHEN (CDR1) and SYDVKM (CDR2) are obtained from the germline V gene. Deletion took 5 bases off V and 6 bases off J, with a span of 11 bases between the germline ends.